This T cell receptor beta chain came from a study of blood T cells in healthy people across ages. As for the study in general: With template switching, about one barcoded beta molecule was captured per two T cells.

A remark on this clonotype: The target antigen is unknown.

About 9.6 milliliters of peripheral blood were drawn from each donor into EDTA-treated tubes. Trimming pared 3 bases from V and 6 bases from J, leaving 8 bases between. This CDR3 spans 13 amino acids. Germline assignment: CDR1 LGHNA and CDR2 YSLEER. Using a J-beta primer mix together with a sample-barcoded 5' primer, a second PCR was run for about 6 to 12 cycles. One entry per CDR3 protein, called by TCRdb with MiXCR from the 5' RACE reads. The sample has some 790,000 distinct CDR3 sequences, 29% seen once. General study findings and limits: PBMCs left unsorted prevented a conclusive naive versus antigen-experienced comparison. The donors' CMV status was not determined, possibly confounding changes in expanded clonotypes.

The chain is built from TRBV4-3 and TRBJ2-2, with D possibly matching TRBD2 (5 bases). The receptor was isolated from a woman aged 80 or over in good health. Sequencing used blood. CDR3 protein: CASSQAEAGELFF. In DNA, the CDR3 is TGCGCCAGCAGCCAGGCGGAGGCCGGGGAGCTGTTTTTT.